These T cell receptor beta chains were read from a single sample in a study of CDR3 diversity in severe acne. TCRdb ran MiXCR on the PCR reads and lists one entry per CDR3 protein. The table lists about 90,000 distinct CDR3 sequences, roughly half of them singletons. Sequencing used blood. The receptors were sampled from a male donor in good health, serving as a control. Both conserved end residues are part of each CDR3. D genes are given only for firm matches. Only some rows state a clone size, as once, few, many or a class for expanded clones.

medium-sized | TRBD1 | TRBJ2-7 | TRBV7-9 | TGTGCCAGCAGCTTAGCGAGTGGACAGGGTACCTACGAGCAGTACTTC | CASSLASGQGTYEQYF
. | . | TRBJ1-2 | TRBV19 | TGTGCCAGTAGTATAGATCGCTTTGGCTACACCTTC | CASSIDRFGYTF
. | . | TRBJ1-2 | TRBV20-1 | TGCAGTGCTAAAGGGAATAACTATGGCTACACCTTC | CSAKGNNYGYTF
. | . | TRBJ2-7 | TRBV7-9 | TGTGCCAGCAGCCAAGGCTGGGCAGGGGACTACGAGCAGTACTTC | CASSQGWAGDYEQYF
. | . | TRBJ1-2 | TRBV5-1 | TGCGCCAGCAGCTTGGACAGGGTCTACTATGGCTACACCTTC | CASSLDRVYYGYTF
many | . | TRBJ2-6 | TRBV19 | TGTGCCAGTAGTATTTCCTCTGGGGCCAACGTCCTGACTTTC | CASSISSGANVLTF
many | . | TRBJ1-2 | TRBV24-1 | TGTGCCACCAGTGTGGGGCAGAGCTATGGCTACACCTTC | CATSVGQSYGYTF
many | . | TRBJ2-5 | TRBV7-3 | TGTGCCAGCAGCCTCAACAGGGAAGAGACCCAGTACTTC | CASSLNREETQYF
. | TRBD1 | TRBJ1-1 | TRBV7-2 | TGTGCCAGCAGCCCCGGGACAGGCACTGAAGCTTTCTTT | CASSPGTGTEAFF
. | . | TRBJ1-4 | TRBV10-1 | TGCGCCAGCAGTGAACTTCGGACAACTAATGAAAAACTGTTTTTT | CASSELRTTNEKLFF
. | . | TRBJ1-2 | TRBV9 | TGTGCCAGCAGCCGGTCGGAGGCTAACTATGGCTACACCTTC | CASSRSEANYGYTF
once | . | TRBJ2-1 | TRBV4-3 | TGCGCCAGCAGCCACGGAGCGGCCAATGAGCAGTTCTTC | CASSHGAANEQFF
. | . | TRBJ1-2 | TRBV29-1 | TGCAGCGTTGAATTGGGACACTATGGCTACACCTTC | CSVELGHYGYTF
. | . | TRBJ2-1 | TRBV25-1 | TGCGCCAGCAGCCAAGAGCCAAGGGAAGCGCTGAATGAGCAGTTCTTC | CASSQEPREALNEQFF
few | TRBD2 | TRBJ2-5 | TRBV25-1 | TGTGCCAGCAGTCCCTTGGGGGGGGAGACCCAGTACTTC | CASSPLGGETQYF
. | . | TRBJ2-6 | TRBV5-1 | TGCGCCAGCAGCTTGAACCAAGGCCCTGGGGCCAACGTCCTGACTTTC | CASSLNQGPGANVLTF
many | . | TRBJ1-5 | TRBV11-2 | TGTGCCAGCAGCTTAGAGAACAGCAATCAGCCCCAGCATTTT | CASSLENSNQPQHF
. | TRBD2 | TRBJ2-1 | TRBV4-1 | TGCGCCAGCAGCTCCCCGGGACTAGCGGGAGGGTCTGAGCAGTTCTTC | CASSSPGLAGGSEQFF
. | . | TRBJ1-1 | TRBV20-1 | TGCAGTGCTAGAGTCCCCTCTGGGGCCTCGCGCGTTAGGACTGAAGCTTTCTTT | CSARVPSGASRVRTEAFF
few | TRBD1 | TRBJ1-6 | TRBV20-1 | TGCAGTGCTTACAGGGGTTATAATTCACCCCTCCACTTT | CSAYRGYNSPLHF
. | TRBD2 | TRBJ2-3 | TRBV5-1 | TGCGCCAGCAGCTTGTGGCTAGCGGGGGGCACAGATACGCAGTATTTT | CASSLWLAGGTDTQYF
few | TRBD1 | TRBJ1-4 | TRBV9 | TGTGCCAGCAGCCCAACCACGACAGGGTATGGAAAACTGTTTTTT | CASSPTTTGYGKLFF
few | . | TRBJ1-4 | TRBV7-2 | TGTGCCAGCAGCCCTCGGGGGGCCGGATCTAATGAAAAACTGTTTTTT | CASSPRGAGSNEKLFF
many | TRBD2 | TRBJ2-2 | TRBV6-1 | TGTGCCAGCAGTAAGGGACTAGCGGAAGACACCGGGGAGCTGTTTTTT | CASSKGLAEDTGELFF
many | . | TRBJ2-5 | TRBV2 | TGTGCCAGCAGTACGCGAGAGACCCAGTACTTC | CASSTRETQYF
many | TRBD1 | TRBJ1-5 | TRBV7-8 | TGTGCCAGCAGCGGGACAGCGACTCAGCCCCAGCATTTT | CASSGTATQPQHF
few | . | TRBJ2-2 | TRBV9 | TGTGCCAGCAGTTCCTCCATCACCGGGGAGCTGTTTTTT | CASSSSITGELFF
few | . | TRBJ1-1 | TRBV2 | TGTGCCAGCAGTGAAAACGGCGGGAACACTGAAGCTTTCTTT | CASSENGGNTEAFF
many | . | TRBJ1-5 | TRBV6-4 | TGTGCCAGCAGTGACTCCTACAATCAGCCCCAGCATTTT | CASSDSYNQPQHF
many | . | TRBJ2-3 | TRBV14 | TGTGCCAGCAGCCAAGATAGAGGCGGGGGCCGCACAGATACGCAGTATTTT | CASSQDRGGGRTDTQYF
. | . | TRBJ2-7 | TRBV12-3/TRBV12-4 | TGTGCCAGCCACGGGTCCGCCTACGAGCAGTACTTC | CASHGSAYEQYF
. | TRBD2 | TRBJ2-1 | TRBV20-1 | TGCAGTGCCAAAGTAGCGGGGGTCTACAATGAGCAGTTCTTC | CSAKVAGVYNEQFF
. | TRBD1 | TRBJ1-5 | TRBV6-5 | TGTGCCAGCAGCCAGGACAGGGAGGGACAGCCCCAGCATTTT | CASSQDREGQPQHF
. | TRBD1 | TRBJ1-5 | TRBV16 | TGTGCCAGCAGCCTGACAGGGGAAACCGTTCAGCCCCAGCATTTT | CASSLTGETVQPQHF
. | . | TRBJ2-7 | TRBV25-1 | TGTGCCAGCAGCTTAGCGGAGGGAGTTTCGGTCTTC | CASSLAEGVSVF
. | . | TRBJ2-6 | TRBV12-3/TRBV12-4 | TGTGCCAGCAGGCCTCCCCGCCTTAGAGCGGGGGCCAACGTCCTGACTTTC | CASRPPRLRAGANVLTF
once | . | TRBJ1-4 | TRBV20-1 | TGCAGTGCTAGGGGAAGTGGGGGGGCGGAAAAACTGTTTTTT | CSARGSGGAEKLFF
. | . | TRBJ1-6 | TRBV11-2 | TGTGCCAGGAGCTTAAGTGGCCCTAATTCACCCCTCCACTTT | CARSLSGPNSPLHF
. | . | TRBJ1-1 | TRBV24-1 | TGTGCCACCAGTGATCAGGGACACTCGATAGCTGAAGCTCTCTTT | CATSDQGHSIAEALF
few | . | TRBJ1-5 | TRBV6-1 | TGTGCCAGCAGTGCAACCTCAATTACAGGGTATGATCAGCCCCAGCATTTT | CASSATSITGYDQPQHF
. | . | TRBJ1-2 | TRBV27 | TGTGCCAGCAGTGGACAGAGACGCTATGGCTACACCTTC | CASSGQRRYGYTF
. | . | TRBJ2-2 | TRBV5-1 | TGCGCCAGCAGACCAACCGGGACAAACACCGGGGAGCTGTTTTTT | CASRPTGTNTGELFF
. | TRBD2 | TRBJ2-5 | TRBV7-8 | TGTGCCAGCAGCTTTACTCTACTAGCGGGCAAAGAGACCCAGTACTTC | CASSFTLLAGKETQYF
. | . | TRBJ1-1 | TRBV30 | TGTGCCTGGAGCCAAAATTGGGGGACTGAAGCTTTCTTT | CAWSQNWGTEAFF
. | . | TRBJ1-2 | TRBV6-1 | TGTGCCAGCAGTGACTCTAGGGGGGAAGGCTACACCTTC | CASSDSRGEGYTF